This T cell receptor beta chain comes out of a study of CD4 T cells in relation to SARS-CoV-2 and coronaviruses. The method was immunoSEQ multiplex PCR; TCRdb's version includes in-frame clones alone and lacks a portion of them. This sample has 12,000 or so clones, with less than 70% found just once. Trimming pared 6 bases from V and 6 bases from J, leaving 17 bases between. Germline-derived CDR1 and CDR2 are MNHEY and SVGAGI. The CDR3 totals 14 residues. About this clone itself: No antigen is known for it.

The unexposed donors gave CD4+ T cells in about 2010-2019, prior to COVID-19. The cells were cultured for about ten days before CD4+ T cells were isolated. J is TRBJ1-1 and V is TRBV6-5; possibly TRBD1 for D (5 bases). The sequence came from a human donor in good health. The sequenced sample was CD4+ T cells from PBMCs, cultured in vitro. Here the CDR3 reads CASSPVQGLSEAFF. The CDR3 DNA follows: TGTGCCAGCAGCCCCGTGCAGGGCTTGTCTGAAGCTTTCTTT.